The sequence of this T cell receptor (beta chain) was determined in a study of blood T cell repertoires in COVID-19. The wider study: Acute-phase and convalescent COVID-19 samples originated in the United States, Italy and Spain.

CDR3 length: 13 residues. Germline CDR1 LNHNV, CDR2 YYDKDF (reference sequence). V gave up 3 bases and J gave up 2 bases, with 8 bases separating them. Assay: immunoSEQ multiplex PCR; the TCRdb copy retains only in-frame clones and omits some. The sample includes approximately 210,000 clones, roughly 85% of them seen just once. The source of this sequence is a man aged 25 to 40 who had recovered from COVID-19. The V call is TRBV15, the J call TRBJ2-7, with D possibly matching TRBD2 (5 bases). Sequences were obtained from peripheral blood. For the CDR3, the DNA is TGTGCCACCAGCAGGACTAATCCCTACGAGCAGTACTTC. Encoded protein: CATSRTNPYEQYF.